Sequencing of this T cell receptor beta chain was carried out in a study of immune evolution from preneoplasia to lung adenocarcinoma. Study-wide findings and caveats: Clonality was highest in normal lung, lower in later-stage lesions apparently. Normal lung had the highest top T cell clone frequencies.

This CDR3 region has 15 residues. CDR1 and CDR2 (germline): MRHNA, SNTAGT. V was shortened by 6 bases and J by 0 bases, with 11 bases between the two germline ends. Patients had resection in Japan or China between the mid-2010s and the late 2010s. H&E slides confirmed each diagnosis, reviewed by two pathologists independently. Clones were read by immunoSEQ multiplex PCR, and TCRdb kept only the in-frame ones, dropping some. The sample lists just over 9,000 clones; approximately 78% were seen once. Comments on this clone: Its antigen is currently unknown.

This sequence was found in a person between 65 and 80 years old with lung adenocarcinoma. The source material was FFPE lung adenocarcinoma in situ tissue. This chain joins TRBV6-4 and TRBJ1-4; D call uncertain. CDR3 sequence (DNA): TGTGCCAGCAGAAGGCAGCCGGCAACTAATGAAAAACTGTTTTTT. Translating it yields CASRRQPATNEKLFF.